A single T cell receptor (beta chain) is shown here with its context. This clone was recorded a few times. No cognate antigen has been identified for it. No clone much larger than this one lies a single base away; base qualities are absent. This specimen belongs to a study of beta chain features in type 1 diabetes (dated by TCRdb to about 2018). Study-level background: Mean age, gender distribution, total cell number and subset yield were not different between patients and healthy donors. The study compared the TCRB repertoires of sorted circulating CD4+ T cell subsets in recently diagnosed type 1 diabetes patients with those in matched healthy donors. A total of 107,917,701 sorted cells were examined across all samples, and the number of cells per subset was strongly correlated with RNA yield. Whereas all 28 donors provided naive and central memory subsets, regulatory and stem cell-like memory subsets were isolated from just 8 patients and roughly 8 healthy donors.

The High Capacity cDNA Reverse Transcription Kit was used to reverse transcribe all of the isolated RNA, meaning that expressed TCRB transcripts were what got sequenced. Deep immunoSEQ sequencing was applied to naive, central memory and regulatory T cell samples, giving an average of roughly 3.6 million total reads per sample. After sorted cells were lysed in RLT buffer, RNA was extracted with DNase-treated RNeasy Micro or Mini kits, with the choice depending on cell number. To prevent cross-contamination, each cell subset was processed individually, whereas patient and healthy donor samples were processed jointly. TCRB sequences were amplified from cDNA with the immunoSEQ multiplex PCR, producing 87-bp fragments spanning the CDR3 region. Sequencing of the amplicons was performed on the Illumina HiSeq platform. From the authors' description of their analysis: Synthetic template baselines were used to correct PCR bias computationally, reads within Hamming distance 2 were collapsed, and singletons that could not be merged were discarded. Reads were aligned against IMGT to assign V, D and J genes, CDR3 length and insertions or deletions at six rearrangement sites. Within each subset, clonotype counts were normalized to sorted cell number, after which true diversity and Gini coefficients were computed with the tcR R package. The overlap coefficient, calculated on TCRB nucleotide sequences, was used to quantify repertoire sharing. As a proxy for the pre-selection repertoire, out-of-frame TCRB sequences from naive cells were analyzed. Here the immuneACCESS table is served through TCRdb, limited to in-frame sequences with V and J called. Missing clones are a known gap in these copies; in checked studies unresolved V genes cover under half, and the rest lacks a known reason. The V and J calls and clone size were taken over from that table, and D and trimming were inferred from the DNA. The sample table holds 360,000 or so clones, of which around a fifth were seen once. The ten top clones hold 0.044% of the sample.

From each donor, a single peripheral blood sample of 100 to 150 mL on average was drawn into heparinised tubes. A BD FACSAria II was used to sort naive, central memory, regulatory and stem cell-like memory CD4+ T cells with a panel that included CD45RO, CCR7, CD25, CD127, CD95 and CD27. Purity was above 95% for every sorted population. PBMCs were separated immediately by Lymphoprep density gradient centrifugation and were stained directly, without being cultured. So that batch effects would be minimized, each experiment stained and sorted samples in pairs, pairing one healthy donor with one patient. General study outcomes and caveats: Patients with type 1 diabetes made fewer insertions and deleted more nucleotides at VDJ recombination sites, implying thymic rearrangement abnormalities. Shorter templates might be favored by PCR, yet because patient and control samples were amplified and corrected together, any such skew would affect both groups equally. Because cDNA was sequenced instead of genomic DNA, activated cells with high expression could be over-represented, although the groups did not differ in activation or CD3 levels. The naive, central memory and regulatory TCRB repertoires appeared to resemble one another more closely among patients than among healthy donors. A moderate but significant shortening of TCRB CDR3 length was observed in type 1 diabetes patients in all four CD4+ subsets. Because small numbers of individuals were included in the HLA sub-analyses, any influence of HLA type on TCRB rearrangement was left unresolved.

The germline V gene (reference sequence) gives CDR1 as LNHDA and CDR2 as SQIVND. Reading from cysteine to phenylalanine, the CDR3 counts 16 amino acids. CDR3 DNA is the only sequence kept; it has 48 bases, read in frame from the first base. The germline V and J ends show losses of 9 bases and 1 base respectively, and no gene match explains 14 bases of the junction. Sequencing was performed on naive CD4+ T cells from blood. Interpreted using the paper, the cell subset or site label stands for: true naive CD4+ T cells. The receptor comes from a young woman in good health. This chain is built from TRBV19 and TRBJ2-7; 8 bases in the middle match TRBD1. The nucleotide sequence reads as follows: TGTGCCAGCGACGGTGGGACAGGCCGGGATTCCTACGAGCAGTACTTC. Its protein reads: CASDGGTGRDSYEQYF.